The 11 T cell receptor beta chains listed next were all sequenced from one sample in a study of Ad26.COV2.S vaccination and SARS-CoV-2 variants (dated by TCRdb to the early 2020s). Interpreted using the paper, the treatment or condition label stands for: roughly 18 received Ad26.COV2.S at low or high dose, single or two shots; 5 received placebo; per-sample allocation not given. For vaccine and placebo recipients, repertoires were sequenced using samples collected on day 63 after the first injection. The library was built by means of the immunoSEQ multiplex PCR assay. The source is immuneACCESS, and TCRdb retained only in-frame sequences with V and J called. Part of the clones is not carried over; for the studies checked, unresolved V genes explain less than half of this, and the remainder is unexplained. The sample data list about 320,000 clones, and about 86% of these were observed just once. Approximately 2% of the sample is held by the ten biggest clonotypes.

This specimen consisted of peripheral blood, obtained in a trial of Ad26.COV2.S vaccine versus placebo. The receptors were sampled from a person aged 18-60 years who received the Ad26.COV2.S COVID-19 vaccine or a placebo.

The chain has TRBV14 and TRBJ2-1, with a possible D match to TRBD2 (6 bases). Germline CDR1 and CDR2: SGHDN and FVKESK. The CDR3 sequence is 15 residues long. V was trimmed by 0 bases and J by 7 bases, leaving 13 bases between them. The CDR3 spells CASSQEGVAANEQFF. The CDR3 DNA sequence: TGTGCCAGCAGCCAAGAGGGAGTAGCGGCGAATGAGCAGTTCTTC.

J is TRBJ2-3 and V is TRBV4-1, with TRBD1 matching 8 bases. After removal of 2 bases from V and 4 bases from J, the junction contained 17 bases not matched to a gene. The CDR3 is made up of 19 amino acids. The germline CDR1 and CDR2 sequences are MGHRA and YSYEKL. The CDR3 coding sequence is TGCGCCAGCAGCCAACGTCCGGGGGCAGGGGGCAGGGGAGCAGATACGCAGTATTTT. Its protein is CASSQRPGAGGRGADTQYF.

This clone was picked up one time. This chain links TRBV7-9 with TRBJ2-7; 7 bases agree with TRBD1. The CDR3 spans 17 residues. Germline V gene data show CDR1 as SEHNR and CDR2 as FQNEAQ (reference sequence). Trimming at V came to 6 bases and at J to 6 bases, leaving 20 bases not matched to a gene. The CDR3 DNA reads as TGTGCCAGCAGTCCAAGGACAGGCGGAACCTTTTTGGGCGAGCAGTACTTC. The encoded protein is CASSPRTGGTFLGEQYF.

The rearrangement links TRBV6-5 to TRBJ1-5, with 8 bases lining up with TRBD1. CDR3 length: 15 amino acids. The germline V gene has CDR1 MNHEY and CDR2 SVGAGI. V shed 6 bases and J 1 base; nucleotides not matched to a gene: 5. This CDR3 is CASSLRQGSNQPQHF. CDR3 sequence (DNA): TGTGCCAGCAGCCTACGACAGGGGAGCAATCAGCCCCAGCATTTT.

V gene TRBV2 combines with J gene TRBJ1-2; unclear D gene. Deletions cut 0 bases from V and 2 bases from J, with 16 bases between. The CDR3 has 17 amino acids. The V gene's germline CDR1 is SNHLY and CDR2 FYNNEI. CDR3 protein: CASSEAAPGRSNYGYTF. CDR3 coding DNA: TGTGCCAGCAGTGAAGCGGCGCCAGGTCGATCCAACTATGGCTACACCTTC.

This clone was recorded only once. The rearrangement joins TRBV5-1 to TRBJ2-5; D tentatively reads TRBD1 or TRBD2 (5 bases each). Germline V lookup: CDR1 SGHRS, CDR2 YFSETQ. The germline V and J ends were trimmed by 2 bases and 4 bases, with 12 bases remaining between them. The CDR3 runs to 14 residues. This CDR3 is CASSFSLGAETQYF. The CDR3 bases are TGCGCCAGCAGCTTTAGTCTCGGGGCAGAGACCCAGTACTTC.

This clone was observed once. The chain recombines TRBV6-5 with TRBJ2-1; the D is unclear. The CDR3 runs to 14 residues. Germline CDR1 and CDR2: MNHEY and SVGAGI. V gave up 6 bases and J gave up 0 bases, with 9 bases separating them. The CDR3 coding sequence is TGTGCCAGCAGGCTGGCTGGCTCCTACAATGAGCAGTTCTTC. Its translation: CASRLAGSYNEQFF.

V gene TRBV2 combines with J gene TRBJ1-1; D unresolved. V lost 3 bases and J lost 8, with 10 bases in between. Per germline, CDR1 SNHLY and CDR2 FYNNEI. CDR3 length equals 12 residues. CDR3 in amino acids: CASSEVRAEAFF. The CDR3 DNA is TGTGCCAGCAGTGAGGTGAGGGCAGAAGCTTTCTTT.

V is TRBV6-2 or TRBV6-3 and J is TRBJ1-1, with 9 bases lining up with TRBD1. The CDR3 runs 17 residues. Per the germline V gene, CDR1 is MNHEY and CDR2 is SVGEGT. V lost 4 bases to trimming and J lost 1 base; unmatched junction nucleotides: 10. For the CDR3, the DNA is TGTGCCAGCAGTTCCGCCGGGACAGGGCCTTCGAACACTGAAGCTTTCTTT. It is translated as CASSSAGTGPSNTEAFF.

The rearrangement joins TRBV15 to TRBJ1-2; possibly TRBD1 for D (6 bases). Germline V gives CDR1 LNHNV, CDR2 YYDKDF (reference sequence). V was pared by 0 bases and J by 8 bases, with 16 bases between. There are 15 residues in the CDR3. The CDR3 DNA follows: TGTGCCACCAGCAGAGATCGACGGACAGTATCCGGCTACACCTTC. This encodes CATSRDRRTVSGYTF.

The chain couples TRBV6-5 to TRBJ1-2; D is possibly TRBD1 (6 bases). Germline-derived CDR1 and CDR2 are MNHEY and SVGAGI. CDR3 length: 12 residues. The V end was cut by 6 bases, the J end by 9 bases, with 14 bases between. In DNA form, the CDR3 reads TGTGCCAGCAGCGGAGGGGGGTCCCGCTACACCTTC. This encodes CASSGGGSRYTF.